The clone carrying this T cell receptor (beta chain) has at least ten counts. Trimming pared 4 bases from V and 8 bases from J, leaving 5 bases between. This CDR3 region has 11 residues. CDR1 is SNHLY and CDR2 is FYNNEI in the germline V gene. These data come from a study of identical twins. From the 5' RACE reads, TCRdb called clonotypes with MiXCR, one entry per CDR3 protein. The profile covers 120,000 to 150,000 distinct CDR3 sequences, with 3.5% appearing a single time and approximately 7.7% taken by the ten largest. The clonotype comes from a man aged 18 to 30 in good health. Source material: memory T cells sorted from blood. The rearrangement joins TRBV2 to TRBJ1-4; the D gene is possibly TRBD1 (5 bases). CDR3 sequence reads: CASSGQEKLFF. The CDR3 DNA follows: TGTGCCAGCAGTGGACAGGAAAAACTGTTTTTT.